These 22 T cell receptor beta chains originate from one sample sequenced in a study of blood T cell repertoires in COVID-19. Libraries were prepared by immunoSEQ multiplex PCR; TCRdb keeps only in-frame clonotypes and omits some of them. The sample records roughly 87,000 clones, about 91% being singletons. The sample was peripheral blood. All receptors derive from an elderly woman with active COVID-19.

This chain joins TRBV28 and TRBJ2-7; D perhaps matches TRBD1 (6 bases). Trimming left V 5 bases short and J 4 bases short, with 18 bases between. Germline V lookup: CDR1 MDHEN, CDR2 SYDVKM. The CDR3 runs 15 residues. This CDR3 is CASSPPTGQDYEQYF. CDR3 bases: TGTGCCAGCAGTCCTCCGACAGGTCAAGATTACGAGCAGTACTTC.

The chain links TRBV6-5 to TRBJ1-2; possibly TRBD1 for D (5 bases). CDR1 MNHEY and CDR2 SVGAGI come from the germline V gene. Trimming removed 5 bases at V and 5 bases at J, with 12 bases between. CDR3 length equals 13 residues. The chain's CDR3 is CASSPQRQYGYTF. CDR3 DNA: TGTGCCAGCAGTCCACAGAGACAGTATGGCTACACCTTC.

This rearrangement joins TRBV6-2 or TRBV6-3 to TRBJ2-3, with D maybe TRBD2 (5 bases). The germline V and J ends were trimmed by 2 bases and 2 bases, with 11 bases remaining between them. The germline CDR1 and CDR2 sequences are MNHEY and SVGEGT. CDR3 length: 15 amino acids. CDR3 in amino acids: CASSYEGRFTDTQYF. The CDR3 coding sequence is TGTGCCAGCAGTTACGAGGGCAGATTCACAGATACGCAGTATTTT.

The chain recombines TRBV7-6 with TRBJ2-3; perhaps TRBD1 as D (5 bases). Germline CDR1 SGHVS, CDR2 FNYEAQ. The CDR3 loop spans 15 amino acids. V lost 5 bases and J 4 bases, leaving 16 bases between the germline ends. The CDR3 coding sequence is TGTGCCAGCAGCCCCCAGGGATATTCGCCAGATACGCAGTATTTT. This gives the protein CASSPQGYSPDTQYF.

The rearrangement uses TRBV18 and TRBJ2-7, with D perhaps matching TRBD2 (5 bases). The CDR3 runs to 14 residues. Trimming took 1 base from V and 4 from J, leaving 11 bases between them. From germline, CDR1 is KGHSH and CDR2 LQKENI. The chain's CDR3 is CASSPRIGVYEQYF. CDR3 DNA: TGTGCCAGCTCACCACGAATCGGGGTATACGAGCAGTACTTC.

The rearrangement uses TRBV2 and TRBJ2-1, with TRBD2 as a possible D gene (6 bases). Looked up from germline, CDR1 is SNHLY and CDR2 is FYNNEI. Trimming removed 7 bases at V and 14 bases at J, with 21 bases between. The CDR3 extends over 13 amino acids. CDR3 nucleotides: TGTGCCAGCATGGTGGAGGGCCTAGGGGTAAAGTTCTTC. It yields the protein CASMVEGLGVKFF.

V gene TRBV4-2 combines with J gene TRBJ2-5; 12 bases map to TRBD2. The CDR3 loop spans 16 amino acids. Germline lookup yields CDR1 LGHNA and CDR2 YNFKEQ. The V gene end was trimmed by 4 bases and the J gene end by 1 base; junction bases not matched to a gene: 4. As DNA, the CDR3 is TGTGCCAGCAGCCTCCTAGCGGGAGGGGGCCAAGAGACCCAGTACTTC. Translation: CASSLLAGGGQETQYF.

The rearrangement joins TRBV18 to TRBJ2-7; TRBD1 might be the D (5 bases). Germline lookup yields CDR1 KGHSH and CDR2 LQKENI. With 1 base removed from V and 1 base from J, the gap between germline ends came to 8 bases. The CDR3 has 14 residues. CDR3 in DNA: TGTGCCAGCTCACCACGGGGCGGTTCCTACGAGCAGTACTTC. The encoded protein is CASSPRGGSYEQYF. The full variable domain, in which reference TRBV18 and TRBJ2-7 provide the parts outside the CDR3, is NAGVMQNPRHLVRRRGQEARLRCSPMKGHSHVYWYRQLPEEGLKFMVYLQKENIIDESGMPKERFSAEFPKEGPSILRIQQVVRGDSAAYFCASSPRGGSYEQYFGPGTRLTVT.

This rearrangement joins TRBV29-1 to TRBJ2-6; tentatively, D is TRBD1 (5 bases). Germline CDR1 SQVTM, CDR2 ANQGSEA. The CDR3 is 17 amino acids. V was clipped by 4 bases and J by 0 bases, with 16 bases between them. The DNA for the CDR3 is TGCAGCGTTGTCGTTGCCAGGGCCAGCTCTGGGGCCAACGTCCTGACTTTC. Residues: CSVVVARASSGANVLTF.

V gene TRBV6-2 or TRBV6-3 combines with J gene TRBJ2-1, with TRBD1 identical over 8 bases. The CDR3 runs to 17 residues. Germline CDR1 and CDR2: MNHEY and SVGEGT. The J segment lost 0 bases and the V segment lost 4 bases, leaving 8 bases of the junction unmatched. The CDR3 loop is CASSSRDRRSSYNEQFF. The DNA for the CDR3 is TGTGCCAGCAGTTCCCGGGACAGGAGAAGCTCCTACAATGAGCAGTTCTTC.

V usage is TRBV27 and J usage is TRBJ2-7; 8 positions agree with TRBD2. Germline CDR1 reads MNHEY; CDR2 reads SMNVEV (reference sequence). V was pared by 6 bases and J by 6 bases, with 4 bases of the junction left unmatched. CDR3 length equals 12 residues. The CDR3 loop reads CASRAGAGEQYF. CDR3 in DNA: TGTGCCAGCAGAGCGGGAGCTGGCGAGCAGTACTTC.

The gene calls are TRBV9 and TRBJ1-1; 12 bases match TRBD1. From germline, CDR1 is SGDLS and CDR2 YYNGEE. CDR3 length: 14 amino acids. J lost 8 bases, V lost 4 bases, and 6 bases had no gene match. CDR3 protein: CASSFSGTGGEAFF. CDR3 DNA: TGTGCCAGCAGCTTTTCCGGGACAGGGGGCGAAGCTTTCTTT.

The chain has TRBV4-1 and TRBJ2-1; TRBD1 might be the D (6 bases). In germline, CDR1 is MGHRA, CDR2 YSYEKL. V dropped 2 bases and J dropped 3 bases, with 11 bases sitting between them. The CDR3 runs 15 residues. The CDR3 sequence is CASSQTGSFYNEQFF. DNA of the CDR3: TGCGCCAGCAGCCAAACAGGGAGCTTCTACAATGAGCAGTTCTTC.

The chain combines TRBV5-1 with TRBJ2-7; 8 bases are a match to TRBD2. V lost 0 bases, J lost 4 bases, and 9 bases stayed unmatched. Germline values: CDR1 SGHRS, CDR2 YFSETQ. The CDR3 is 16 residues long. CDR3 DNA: TGCGCCAGCAGCTTGGGGGGAAGCGGGAGTGCGTACGAGCAGTACTTC. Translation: CASSLGGSGSAYEQYF.

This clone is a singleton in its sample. The CDR3 DNA sequence: TGTGCCAGCTCACCACGGGTACAGGGAACTGAAGCTTTCTTT. Its protein product is CASSPRVQGTEAFF. The J gene is TRBJ1-1, the V gene TRBV18; weak D call: TRBD1 (6 bases). Germline-derived CDR1 and CDR2 are KGHSH and LQKENI. The CDR3 is 14 residues long. Trimming shortened V by 1 base and J by 5 bases, and 11 bases separated the two germline ends.

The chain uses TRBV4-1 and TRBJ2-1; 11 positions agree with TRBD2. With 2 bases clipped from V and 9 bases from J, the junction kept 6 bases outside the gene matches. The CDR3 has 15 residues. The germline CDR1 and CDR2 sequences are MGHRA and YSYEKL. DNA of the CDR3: TGCGCCAGCAGCCAACCCCTAGCGGGAGGCACTGAGCAGTTCTTC. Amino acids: CASSQPLAGGTEQFF.

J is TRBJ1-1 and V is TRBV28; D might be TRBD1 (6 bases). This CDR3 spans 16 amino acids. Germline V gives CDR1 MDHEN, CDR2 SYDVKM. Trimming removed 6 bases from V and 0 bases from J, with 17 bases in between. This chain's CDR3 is CASRGSAGAMNTEAFF. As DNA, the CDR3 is TGTGCCAGCAGGGGTAGTGCAGGGGCAATGAACACTGAAGCTTTCTTT.

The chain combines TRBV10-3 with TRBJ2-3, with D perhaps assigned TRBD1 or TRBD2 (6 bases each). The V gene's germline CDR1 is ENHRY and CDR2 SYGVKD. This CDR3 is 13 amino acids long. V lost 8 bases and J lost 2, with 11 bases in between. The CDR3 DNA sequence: TGTGCCATCGGTGGGGGGCACACAGATACGCAGTATTTT. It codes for CAIGGGHTDTQYF.

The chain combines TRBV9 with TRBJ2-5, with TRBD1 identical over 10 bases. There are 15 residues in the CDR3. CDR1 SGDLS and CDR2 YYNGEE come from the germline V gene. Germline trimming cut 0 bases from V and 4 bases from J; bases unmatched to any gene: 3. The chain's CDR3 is CASSVGTGGTETQYF. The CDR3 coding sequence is TGTGCCAGCAGCGTAGGGACAGGGGGGACAGAGACCCAGTACTTC.

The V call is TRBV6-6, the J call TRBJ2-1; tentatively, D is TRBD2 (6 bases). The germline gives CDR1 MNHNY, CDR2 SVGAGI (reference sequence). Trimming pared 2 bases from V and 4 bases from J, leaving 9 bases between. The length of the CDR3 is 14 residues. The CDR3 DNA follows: TGTGCCAGCAGTTACAGGGAGGAATACAATGAGCAGTTCTTC. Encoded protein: CASSYREEYNEQFF.

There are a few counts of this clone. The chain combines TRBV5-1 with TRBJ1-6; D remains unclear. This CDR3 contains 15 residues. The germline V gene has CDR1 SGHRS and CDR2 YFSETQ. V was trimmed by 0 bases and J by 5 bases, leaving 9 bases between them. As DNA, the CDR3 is TGCGCCAGCAGCTTGGTGGCAGGAAATAATTCACCCCTCCACTTT. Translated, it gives CASSLVAGNNSPLHF. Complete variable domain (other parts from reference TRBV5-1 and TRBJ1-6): KAGVTQTPRYLIKTRGQQVTLSCSPISGHRSVSWYQQTPGQGLQFLFEYFSETQRNKGNFPGRFSGRQFSNSRSEMNVSTLELGDSALYLCASSLVAGNNSPLHFGNGTRLTVT.

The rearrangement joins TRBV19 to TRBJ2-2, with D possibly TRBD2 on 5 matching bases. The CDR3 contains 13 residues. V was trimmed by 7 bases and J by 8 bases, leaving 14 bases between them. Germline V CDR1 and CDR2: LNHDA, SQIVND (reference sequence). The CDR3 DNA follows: TGTGCCAGTACTCCATCGGGGTTGGGGGAGCTGTTTTTT. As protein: CASTPSGLGELFF.